Listed here are 31 T cell receptor beta chains from one sample, sequenced in a study of blood T cell repertoires in COVID-19. The method was immunoSEQ multiplex PCR; TCRdb's version includes in-frame clones alone and lacks a portion of them. The table has about 58,000 clones, 85% to 90% seen once. The sample was peripheral blood. All receptors come from a man aged 40-55 years with active COVID-19.

This chain joins TRBV30 and TRBJ2-1; TRBD2 matches 8 bases. Germline values: CDR1 GTSNPN, CDR2 SVGIG (reference sequence). This CDR3 has 16 residues. V gave up 3 bases and J gave up 1 base; unmatched junction bases: 8. As DNA, the CDR3 is TGTGCCTGGAGCGGTATAGCGGGAAAATCCTACAATGAGCAGTTCTTC. It translates to CAWSGIAGKSYNEQFF.

The V call is TRBV3-1 (or the pseudogene TRBV3-2), the J call TRBJ2-7; 8 positions match TRBD2. The CDR3 consists of 15 residues. With V trimmed by 1 base and J by 3 bases, 5 bases remained unmatched. Germline loops: CDR1 LGHDT, CDR2 YNNKEL (reference sequence). The CDR3 nucleotides read TGTGCCAGCAGCCAAGTGCTAGCGGGCGTCTACGAGCAGTACTTC. Translating it yields CASSQVLAGVYEQYF.

This chain connects TRBV24-1 to TRBJ2-3, with TRBD2 matching over 10 bases. The CDR3 consists of 16 residues. Germline V gene sequence: CDR1 KGHDR, CDR2 SFDVKD. The trim removed 6 bases at V and 5 bases at J, leaving 10 bases unmatched. DNA for the CDR3: TGTGCCACCAGTACCGGGACTAGCGATTCAGAAGATACGCAGTATTTT. This codes for CATSTGTSDSEDTQYF.

This rearrangement joins TRBV19 to TRBJ2-7; 10 bases agree with TRBD1. The germline gives CDR1 LNHDA, CDR2 SQIVND (reference sequence). The V and J ends lost 8 bases and 3 bases, in that order; junction bases with no gene match: 10. The CDR3 contains 15 residues. CDR3 residues: CASSAGTGEFYEQYF. In DNA form, the CDR3 reads TGTGCCAGTTCAGCCGGGACAGGGGAATTCTACGAGCAGTACTTC.

The CDR3 is CACPLAGAETQYF. The CDR3 DNA reads TGTGCCTGCCCACTAGCGGGAGCAGAGACCCAGTACTTC. The chain links TRBV30 to TRBJ2-5; 11 positions agree with TRBD2. CDR1 is GTSNPN, CDR2 SVGIG, per germline (reference sequence). This CDR3 contains 13 residues. Trimming at V came to 6 bases and at J to 4 bases, leaving 4 bases not matched to a gene.

The chain is built from TRBV11-3 and TRBJ2-7; 7 nucleotides agree with TRBD2. The CDR3 has 15 residues. CDR1 SGHNT and CDR2 YENEEA come from the germline V gene. V lost 5 bases to trimming and J lost 3 bases; unmatched junction nucleotides: 10. The CDR3 spells CASSQRSGKDYEQYF. DNA for the CDR3: TGTGCCAGCAGCCAACGCAGCGGGAAGGACTACGAGCAGTACTTC.

This rearrangement joins TRBV19 to TRBJ1-2; D not certain. Trimming stripped 6 bases from V and 2 bases from J, with 7 bases between. The CDR3 is made up of 12 amino acids. Germline CDR1 and CDR2: LNHDA and SQIVND (reference sequence). Here the CDR3 reads CASSPKNYGYTF. Here the CDR3 DNA reads TGTGCCAGTAGCCCCAAAAACTATGGCTACACCTTC. The complete variable domain, with remaining parts taken from reference TRBV19 and TRBJ1-2, reads DGGITQSPKYLFRKEGQNVTLSCEQNLNHDAMYWYRQDPGQGLRLIYYSQIVNDFQKGDIAEGYSVSREKKESFPLTVTSAQKNPTAFYLCASSPKNYGYTFGSGTRLTVV.

This rearrangement joins TRBV29-1 to TRBJ1-1; 7 bases agree with TRBD1. Losses at the gene ends were 1 base for V and 3 bases for J; bases not matched to a gene: 11. Germline CDR1 is SQVTM and CDR2 is ANQGSEA. The CDR3 is made up of 16 amino acids. The CDR3, as DNA: TGCAGCGTTGAAGGTCAGGGGGTGATTGGGGACACTGAAGCTTTCTTT. Translation gives CSVEGQGVIGDTEAFF.

The chain uses TRBV9 and TRBJ2-3; no clear D gene. Per the germline V gene, CDR1 is SGDLS and CDR2 is YYNGEE. V shed 4 bases and J shed 1 base, with 19 bases lying between them. The CDR3 sequence is 17 residues long. The CDR3 protein is CASSTGLSLSRTDTQYF. CDR3 DNA sequence: TGTGCCAGCAGCACGGGTTTATCTCTTTCGCGCACAGATACGCAGTATTTT.

The chain is built from TRBV9 and TRBJ2-1, with D perhaps matching TRBD2 (5 bases). Trimming pared 2 bases from V and 1 base from J, leaving 10 bases between. Germline CDR1 is SGDLS and CDR2 is YYNGEE. The CDR3 is 15 amino acids. CDR3 nucleotides: TGTGCCAGCAGCGTCAGCGGTCAATCCTACAATGAGCAGTTCTTC. It codes for CASSVSGQSYNEQFF.

The rearrangement joins TRBV29-1 to TRBJ2-7; 8 bases are shared with TRBD1. Germline V CDR1 and CDR2: SQVTM, ANQGSEA. The CDR3 spans 13 residues. J was trimmed by 9 bases and V by 3 bases; bases with no gene match: 10. CDR3 amino acids: CSVDAGQGRGQYF. CDR3 DNA: TGCAGCGTTGATGCCGGACAGGGAAGGGGGCAGTACTTC.

This clone was seen a handful of times. The chain is built from TRBV30 and TRBJ1-6, with D hard to call. The CDR3 is 13 residues long. Germline V CDR1 and CDR2: GTSNPN, SVGIG (reference sequence). V was clipped by 2 bases and J by 10 bases, with 12 bases between them. This chain's CDR3 is CAWSRSEDSPLHF. CDR3 in DNA: TGTGCCTGGAGTAGGTCGGAGGACTCACCCCTCCACTTT.

With regard to this clone: A junction boundary mismatches the germline segment, possibly from a read error. The rearrangement uses TRBV7-9 and TRBJ1-1; 7 nucleotides align to TRBD1. CDR1 is SEHNR and CDR2 is FQNEAQ in the germline V gene (reference sequence). There are 12 residues in the CDR3. CDR3 bases: TGTGCCAGCACCTTAGGGACAGCTGAAGCTTTCTTT. It specifies CASTLGTAEAFF.

The chain has TRBV12-3 or TRBV12-4 and TRBJ1-3, with a tentative D call TRBD1 (5 bases). The length of the CDR3 is 13 residues. V lost 7 bases and J lost 3, with 10 bases in between. The CDR3 DNA reads TGTGCCAGCACCCCGGGGGTTGGAAACACCATATATTTT. Its translation: CASTPGVGNTIYF.

J is TRBJ1-6 and V is TRBV15, with 9 bases aligning to TRBD1. The ends lost 5 bases at V and 10 bases at J; junction bases unmatched: 9. Germline V lookup: CDR1 LNHNV, CDR2 YYDKDF (reference sequence). This CDR3 has 15 amino acids. The CDR3 reads CATSSRPGTGSPLHF. CDR3 coding DNA: TGTGCCACCAGCTCTCGTCCCGGGACAGGGTCACCCCTCCACTTT.

The chain combines TRBV2 with TRBJ1-5, with D unresolved. Germline V CDR1 and CDR2: SNHLY, FYNNEI. The CDR3 consists of 13 residues. Trimming cost V 3 bases and J 7 bases, with 10 bases left between them. In nucleotides, the CDR3 is TGTGCCAGCAGTGAGGTTGAGTTCCAGCCCCAGCATTTT. Residues: CASSEVEFQPQHF.

The chain couples TRBV11-2 to TRBJ2-6, with 7 bases aligning to TRBD1. Germline V gives CDR1 SGHAT, CDR2 FQNNGV. This CDR3 has 16 amino acids. V shed 4 bases and J 3 bases; nucleotides not matched to a gene: 6. This CDR3 reads CASSSKRGHGANVLTF. The CDR3 DNA sequence: TGTGCCAGCAGCTCCAAAAGGGGGCATGGGGCCAACGTCCTGACTTTC.

This rearrangement joins TRBV11-2 to TRBJ2-7, with D perhaps TRBD2 (6 bases). CDR1 and CDR2 from the germline V gene are SGHAT and FQNNGV. The CDR3 consists of 15 residues. Trimming pared 5 bases from V and 4 bases from J, leaving 18 bases between. The CDR3 loop is CASSPREFGWYEQYF. The CDR3 DNA reads TGTGCCAGCAGCCCCCGGGAGTTCGGGTGGTACGAGCAGTACTTC.

This chain uses TRBV19 with TRBJ1-1; no clear D gene. The ends were cut back, 5 bases at V and 11 bases at J, with 21 bases in the middle. The CDR3 loop spans 14 amino acids. CDR1 LNHDA and CDR2 SQIVND come from the germline V gene (reference sequence). The CDR3 DNA sequence: TGTGCCAGTAGTTATGGGTCGGCAGGTAATCCGGCTTTCTTT. It codes for CASSYGSAGNPAFF.

This chain links TRBV9 with TRBJ1-1; a possible D gene is TRBD1 (5 bases). With 1 base removed from V and 5 bases from J, the gap between germline ends came to 21 bases. Germline V CDR1 and CDR2: SGDLS, YYNGEE. The CDR3 is made up of 17 amino acids. The CDR3 loop reads CASSVMSARVAGTEAFF. The CDR3, as DNA: TGTGCCAGCAGCGTAATGTCAGCCAGGGTCGCGGGAACTGAAGCTTTCTTT.

This clone was detected once. The rearrangement joins TRBV7-9 to TRBJ2-3; D is unclear. Per germline, CDR1 SEHNR and CDR2 FQNEAQ (reference sequence). Trimming removed 1 base from V and 2 bases from J, with 10 bases in between. This CDR3 is built from 15 residues. CDR3 nucleotide sequence: TGTGCCAGCAGCTTAGAGTTTCAACACACAGATACGCAGTATTTT. Its translation: CASSLEFQHTDTQYF.

This clone is a singleton in its sample. The CDR3 spells CASSSQGNTGELFF. The CDR3 nucleotides read TGTGCCAGCAGCTCCCAGGGGAACACCGGGGAGCTGTTTTTT. This chain connects TRBV11-3 to TRBJ2-2; tentative D call: TRBD1 (5 bases). This CDR3 region has 14 residues. Trimming took off 4 bases at V and 1 base at J, with 7 bases between the two ends. Germline CDR1 SGHNT, CDR2 YENEEA.

The chain has TRBV5-1 and TRBJ2-5, with D tentatively TRBD2 (5 bases). Trimming removed 2 bases from V and 5 bases from J, with 13 bases in between. The CDR3 is 14 residues long. Per the germline V gene, CDR1 is SGHRS and CDR2 is YFSETQ. The CDR3 coding sequence is TGCGCCAGCAGCTTTGGTGCGGAGGTGGAGACCCAGTACTTC. Translating gives CASSFGAEVETQYF.

This chain joins TRBV12-3 or TRBV12-4 and TRBJ1-1; D perhaps matches TRBD1 (6 bases). There are 13 residues in the CDR3. The germline V and J ends were trimmed by 4 bases and 5 bases, with 11 bases remaining between them. CDR3 protein: CASSYTGRTEAFF. As DNA, the CDR3 is TGTGCCAGCAGTTACACAGGGAGAACTGAAGCTTTCTTT.

The J gene is TRBJ2-7, the V gene TRBV5-1; a possible D gene is TRBD2 (6 bases). V was clipped by 2 bases and J by 2 bases, with 8 bases between them. The germline gives CDR1 SGHRS, CDR2 YFSETQ. The CDR3 covers 13 residues. The CDR3 here is CASSFSSAYEQYF. CDR3 nucleotides: TGCGCCAGCAGCTTTTCTAGCGCCTACGAGCAGTACTTC.

The V and J genes are TRBV5-1 and TRBJ1-1, with a weak D call TRBD1 (5 bases). Trimming took 3 bases from V and 5 from J, leaving 14 bases between them. The CDR3 is 14 residues long. Germline assignment: CDR1 SGHRS and CDR2 YFSETQ. DNA of the CDR3: TGCGCCAGCAGCTGGCGGGGCGGGAAAACTGAAGCTTTCTTT. It yields the protein CASSWRGGKTEAFF.

This clone was seen a few times. The genes are TRBV9 and TRBJ2-7; D might be TRBD1 (6 bases). Trimming removed 3 bases at V and 5 bases at J, with 9 bases between. Per the germline V gene, CDR1 is SGDLS and CDR2 is YYNGEE. The CDR3 loop spans 12 amino acids. CDR3 region: CASSDRDNEQYF. CDR3 nucleotides: TGTGCCAGCAGCGACAGGGACAACGAGCAGTACTTC. Looking up the rest from reference TRBV9 and TRBJ2-7 gives the full variable domain: DSGVTQTPKHLITATGQRVTLRCSPRSGDLSVYWYQQSLDQGLQFLIQYYNGEERAKGNILERFSAQQFPDLHSELNLSSLELGDSALYFCASSDRDNEQYFGPGTRLTVT.

This chain connects TRBV7-8 to TRBJ2-7; 8 positions match TRBD1. Germline V gene data show CDR1 as SGHVS and CDR2 as FQNEAQ. This CDR3 is built from 15 residues. V shed 5 bases, J shed 2 bases, and the junction held 8 bases outside the gene matches. The CDR3 DNA follows: TGTGCCAGCAGCGGTCGGACAGGGACGGCCTACGAGCAGTACTTC. It codes for CASSGRTGTAYEQYF.

The chain uses TRBV11-2 and TRBJ2-7, with D possibly TRBD1 on 6 matching bases. This CDR3 is 15 amino acids long. V was trimmed by 5 bases and J by 2 bases, leaving 16 bases between them. Germline lookup yields CDR1 SGHAT and CDR2 FQNNGV. CDR3 region: CASSPVGGSAYEQYF. Here the CDR3 DNA reads TGTGCCAGCAGCCCCGTAGGGGGATCTGCCTACGAGCAGTACTTC. Looking up the rest from reference TRBV11-2 and TRBJ2-7 gives the full variable domain: EAGVAQSPRYKIIEKRQSVAFWCNPISGHATLYWYQQILGQGPKLLIQFQNNGVVDDSQLPKDRFSAERLKGVDSTLKIQPAKLEDSAVYLCASSPVGGSAYEQYFGPGTRLTVT.

The chain joins TRBV24-1 to TRBJ2-3; D remains ambiguous. This CDR3 has 12 residues. The V gene lost 5 bases and the J gene lost 1 base, with 3 bases spanning the gap. Germline CDR1 is KGHDR and CDR2 is SFDVKD. CDR3 DNA: TGTGCCACCAGTGCAGGCACAGATACGCAGTATTTT. It specifies CATSAGTDTQYF.

V is TRBV6-1 and J is TRBJ1-4; D is unresolved. The V gene lost 3 bases and the J gene lost 10 bases, with 9 bases spanning the gap. From germline, CDR1 is MNHNS and CDR2 SASEGT. This CDR3 has 12 residues. The CDR3 DNA is TGTGCCAGCAGTGAGCGAGTCGGAAAACTGTTTTTT. Translation: CASSERVGKLFF.